The 18 T cell receptor beta chains in this list originate from one sample, sequenced in a study of T cell changes during pregnancy in multiple sclerosis. Generated by immunoSEQ multiplex PCR, the TCRdb table keeps only in-frame clones and is missing some. This table holds 70,000 to 90,000 clones, around 90% found once. This sample comprised PBMCs, obtained in the first trimester of pregnancy. Source of these receptors: a female donor in good health, serving as a control in a pregnancy study. Some clones in this sample may be carry-over from other donors' samples.

This chain connects TRBV4-2 to TRBJ1-1, with D uncertain. V lost 3 bases to trimming and J lost 4 bases, with 9 bases between them. This CDR3 has 13 residues. The V gene's germline CDR1 is LGHNA and CDR2 YNFKEQ. The CDR3: CASSQAFGTEAFF. DNA for the CDR3: TGTGCCAGCAGCCAGGCCTTTGGCACTGAAGCTTTCTTT.

V and J are TRBV2 and TRBJ1-2, with D maybe TRBD1 (6 bases). Germline CDR1 is SNHLY and CDR2 is FYNNEI. The CDR3 has 14 residues. Trimming pared 7 bases from V and 0 bases from J, leaving 12 bases between. The CDR3 sequence: CASIIGQTNYGYTF. The CDR3 bases are TGTGCCAGCATTATCGGACAGACTAACTATGGCTACACCTTC.

The rearrangement links TRBV28 to TRBJ1-2; D remains ambiguous. V was pared by 11 bases and J by 0 bases, with 13 bases between. The CDR3 is made up of 13 amino acids. The V gene's germline CDR1 is MDHEN and CDR2 SYDVKM. CDR3 bases: TGTGCCGTTGACACCAGATCTAACTATGGCTACACCTTC. The encoded protein is CAVDTRSNYGYTF.

The rearrangement uses TRBV11-2 and TRBJ2-3; 9 bases map to TRBD1. Germline loops: CDR1 SGHAT, CDR2 FQNNGV. J lost 2 bases, V lost 5 bases, and 8 bases had no gene match. There are 16 residues in the CDR3. The CDR3 bases are TGTGCCAGCAGCCGACTGACAGGGGGACCCACAGATACGCAGTATTTT. Its protein is CASSRLTGGPTDTQYF.

This clone was found once. The J gene is TRBJ1-5, the V gene TRBV4-1, with D tentatively TRBD1 (6 bases). Trimming stripped 1 base from V and 1 base from J, with 11 bases between. CDR1 is MGHRA and CDR2 is YSYEKL in the germline V gene. The CDR3 spans 16 residues. The CDR3: CASSQVTGISNQPQHF. The CDR3 DNA reads TGCGCCAGCAGCCAAGTAACAGGGATAAGCAATCAGCCCCAGCATTTT.

This clone was seen more than once but under ten times. The chain recombines TRBV11-3 with TRBJ2-1, with a tentative D call TRBD1 (6 bases). The CDR3 totals 16 residues. Trimming pared 3 bases from V and 5 bases from J, leaving 17 bases between. Germline loops: CDR1 SGHNT, CDR2 YENEEA. The CDR3 loop reads CASSFSGAKGNNEQFF. CDR3 nucleotides: TGTGCCAGCAGCTTCTCAGGGGCGAAGGGGAACAATGAGCAGTTCTTC.

This clone was detected only a few times. The CDR3 DNA sequence: TGTGCCAATGCGGGTCTCTCCTACAATGAGCAGTTCTTC. Translating gives CANAGLSYNEQFF. The chain has TRBV19 and TRBJ2-1, with D perhaps TRBD2 (5 bases). V was shortened by 10 bases and J by 0 bases, with 10 bases between the two germline ends. The CDR3 is 13 residues long. Germline V gives CDR1 LNHDA, CDR2 SQIVND (reference sequence).

This clone was seen once. The chain couples TRBV6-1 to TRBJ2-1; TRBD1 matches 11 bases. The germline gives CDR1 MNHNS, CDR2 SASEGT. This CDR3 has 15 amino acids. J lost 8 bases, V lost 4 bases, and 7 bases had no gene match. Here the CDR3 DNA reads TGTGCCAGCAGTGTCCCGGGACAGGGGGGTGATGAGCAGTTCTTC. Protein product: CASSVPGQGGDEQFF.

This sequence joins TRBV5-4 and TRBJ1-2; TRBD1 is a possible D gene (6 bases). In germline, CDR1 is SGHNT, CDR2 YYREEE (reference sequence). CDR3 length: 13 residues. Trimming left V 4 bases short and J 2 bases short, with 9 bases between. CDR3 nucleotides: TGTGCCAGCAGCACCGGACAGAACTATGGCTACACCTTC. Its protein product is CASSTGQNYGYTF.

The chain uses TRBV7-6 and TRBJ2-7, with 7 positions matching TRBD1. The CDR3 consists of 14 residues. The trim removed 5 bases at V and 0 bases at J, leaving 4 bases unmatched. In germline, CDR1 is SGHVS, CDR2 FNYEAQ. The CDR3 loop reads CASSIRGTSYEQYF. CDR3 nucleotides: TGTGCCAGCAGCATCAGGGGGACCTCCTACGAGCAGTACTTC.

The chain carries TRBV5-1 and TRBJ2-1; 8 bases match TRBD2. The CDR3 is made up of 15 amino acids. Germline V CDR1 and CDR2: SGHRS, YFSETQ. The ends lost 5 bases at V and 5 bases at J; junction bases unmatched: 9. The CDR3 DNA reads as TGCGCCAGCAGTGTAAGCGGGAGCGGCCACAATGAGCAGTTCTTC. It is translated as CASSVSGSGHNEQFF.

This clone was counted a few times. The chain recombines TRBV19 with TRBJ1-6; 8 nucleotides agree with TRBD1. The V gene's germline CDR1 is LNHDA and CDR2 SQIVND (reference sequence). This CDR3 has 15 residues. The trim removed 4 bases at V and 7 bases at J, leaving 6 bases unmatched. CDR3: CASSTWTGTNSPLHF. CDR3 DNA sequence: TGTGCCAGTAGTACTTGGACAGGGACAAATTCACCCCTCCACTTT.

This chain joins TRBV28 and TRBJ2-3; the match to TRBD2 covers 9 bases. CDR1 is MDHEN, CDR2 SYDVKM, per germline. V dropped 6 bases and J dropped 5; count of bases not matched to a gene: 3. This CDR3 has 13 residues. The CDR3 reads CASRLAGVDTQYF. DNA of the CDR3: TGTGCCAGCAGGTTAGCGGGAGTAGATACGCAGTATTTT.

This chain joins TRBV6-5 and TRBJ2-1, with D uncertain. CDR1 and CDR2 from the germline V gene are MNHEY and SVGAGI. V lost 5 bases to trimming and J lost 4 bases, with 15 bases between them. The CDR3 runs to 15 residues. The chain's CDR3 is CASSLVFHQYNEQFF. CDR3 coding DNA: TGTGCCAGCAGTCTTGTTTTCCACCAGTACAATGAGCAGTTCTTC.

The count of this clone is one. The V and J genes are TRBV7-3 and TRBJ1-3; a weak D match, TRBD1 (5 bases). Trimming left V 5 bases short and J 0 bases short, with 11 bases between. Germline CDR1 SGHTA, CDR2 FQGTGA. There are 15 residues in the CDR3. This CDR3 reads CASSKGPISGNTIYF. CDR3 nucleotides: TGTGCCAGCAGCAAGGGGCCCATCTCTGGAAACACCATATATTTT.

The chain joins TRBV7-2 to TRBJ2-1; TRBD1 agrees at 8 bases. CDR3 length equals 15 residues. Per germline, CDR1 SGHTA and CDR2 FQGNSA. V was pared by 5 bases and J by 2 bases, with 5 bases of the junction left unmatched. CDR3 nucleotides: TGTGCCAGCAGCCTTTACAGGGGGGCCTACAATGAGCAGTTCTTC. It is translated as CASSLYRGAYNEQFF.

This rearrangement joins TRBV7-9 to TRBJ1-2; 8 bases map to TRBD1. V lost 5 bases to trimming and J lost 1 base; unmatched junction nucleotides: 6. Looked up from germline, CDR1 is SEHNR and CDR2 is FQNEAQ (reference sequence). The CDR3 contains 15 residues. CDR3 sequence (DNA): TGTGCCAGCAGCCGTCCGACAGGGGTTAACTATGGCTACACCTTC. It yields the protein CASSRPTGVNYGYTF.

This clone has a single count. V gene TRBV29-1 combines with J gene TRBJ1-2, with 8 bases fitting TRBD1. Germline V gene lookup returns CDR1 SQVTM and CDR2 ANQGSEA. J gave up 4 bases and V 0 bases, and 4 bases lay outside the gene matches. There are 14 residues in the CDR3. CDR3 in DNA: TGCAGCGTTGAAGAAGACAGGGGAGGCTATGGCTACACCTTC. Its translation is CSVEEDRGGYGYTF.